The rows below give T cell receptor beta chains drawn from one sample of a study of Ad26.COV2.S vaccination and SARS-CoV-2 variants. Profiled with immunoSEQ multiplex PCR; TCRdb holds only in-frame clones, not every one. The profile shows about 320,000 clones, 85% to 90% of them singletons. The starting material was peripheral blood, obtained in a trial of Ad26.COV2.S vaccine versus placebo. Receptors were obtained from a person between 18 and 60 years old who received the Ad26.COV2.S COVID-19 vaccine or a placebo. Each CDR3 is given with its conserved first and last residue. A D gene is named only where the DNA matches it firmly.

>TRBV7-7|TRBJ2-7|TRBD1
CASSLGTGISYEQYF
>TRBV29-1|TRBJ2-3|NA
CSVTGQIFSSTDTQYF
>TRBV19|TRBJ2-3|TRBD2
CASSILAGTSLTDTQYF
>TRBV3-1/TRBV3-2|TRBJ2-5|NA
CASSQDRGGQETQYF
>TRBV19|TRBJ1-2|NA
CASSHTRGGYGYTF
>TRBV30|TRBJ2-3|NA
CAWSRASGTDTQYF
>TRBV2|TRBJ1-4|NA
CASTRPRPATNEKLFF
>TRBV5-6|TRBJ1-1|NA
CASRWWVWGSDTEAFF
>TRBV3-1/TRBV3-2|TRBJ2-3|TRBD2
CASSPGLGGGARTDTQYF
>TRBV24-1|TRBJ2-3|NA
CATSDARGAGTDTQYF
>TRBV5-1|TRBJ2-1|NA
CASSALPGSSYNEQFF
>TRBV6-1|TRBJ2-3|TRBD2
CASSEWARVVAGGADTQYF
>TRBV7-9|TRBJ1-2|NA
CASSPGRPYGYTF
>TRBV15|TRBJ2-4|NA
CATSRGGTENIQYF
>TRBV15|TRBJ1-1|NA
CATSRGQRGGKNTEAFF
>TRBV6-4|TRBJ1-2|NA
CASSPQAEVINGYTF
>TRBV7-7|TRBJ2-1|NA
CASSLTGQGPSRNEQFF
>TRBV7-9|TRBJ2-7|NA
CASEGYSYEQYF
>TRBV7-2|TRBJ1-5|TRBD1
CASSYSGTGYYSNQPQHF
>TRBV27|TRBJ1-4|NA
CASSSARPLGKLFF
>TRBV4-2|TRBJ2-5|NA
CASSATGTTLAQETQYF
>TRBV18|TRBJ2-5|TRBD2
CASSPSSGGETQYF
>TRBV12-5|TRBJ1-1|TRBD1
CASGPPRGLNTEAFF